The source of this T cell receptor beta chain is a study of cytomegalovirus exposure and HLA in healthy donors. Study results and limitations: Donors belonging to an Asian-associated ancestry cluster reportedly showed fewer N-insertions in productive TCRs than the roughly 670-donor mean, according to what a later analysis found. A link between a missense DCLRE1C variant and TCR beta V- and J-gene trimming emerged from a later analysis.

With 60 Vbeta and 13 Jbeta primers, the PCR was carried out. TCRdb keeps only in-frame clones here, not all; method: immunoSEQ multiplex PCR. The table has approximately 110,000 clones, 65% to 80% seen once; the top ten hold 10% to 15%. This clone was seen once. Its target is not known. The sequence derives from a middle-aged woman in good health and CMV-seropositive. What was sequenced was PBMCs.

The CDR3 loop is CASRRTGGDYNEQFF. Written as DNA, the CDR3 is TGTGCCAGCAGAAGGACAGGGGGTGATTACAATGAGCAGTTCTTC. The chain couples TRBV6-5 to TRBJ2-1, with 10 positions matching TRBD1. V dropped 6 bases and J dropped 4; count of bases not matched to a gene: 6. This CDR3 is built from 15 residues. Germline CDR1 reads MNHEY; CDR2 reads SVGAGI.